This TCR beta chain was identified in a study of T-cell reconstitution after alpha-beta-depleted transplantation in children. Whole-study results and caveats: Several hundred graft clones that had expanded were reportedly the source of alpha-beta T cells about two months after transplant. Newly generated T cells supplied most T-cell counts and diversity one year post-transplant. High day-60 TCRbeta diversity in some patients came from surviving recipient T cells and thymic progenitors.

The table lists this clonotype with many counts. Its antigen is not identified. V was clipped by 3 bases and J by 0 bases, with 17 bases between them. The CDR3 has 17 residues. Unique molecular identifiers were incorporated into the prepared TCRbeta library. TCRdb independently ran MiXCR on the PCR reads; one entry per CDR3 protein. This repertoire shows 200,000 to 300,000 distinct CDR3 sequences, around 7.5% found once; its top ten account for just under 6.5%. The chain uses TRBV12-3 or TRBV12-4 and TRBJ1-2; no clear D gene. The sequencing here drew on PBMCs, mostly from graft donor cells, taken 180 days after TCRalphabeta/CD19-depleted stem cell transplant. This TCR was recovered from a male patient younger than 18 who had a stem cell transplant for acute lymphoblastic leukemia, so the T cells may come from the graft donor. The CDR3 bases are TGTGCCAGCAGTTTTGGTATAGGGAACCAAGCTAACTATGGCTACACCTTC. Its translation: CASSFGIGNQANYGYTF.